The rows below give T cell receptor beta chains drawn from one sample of a study of cytomegalovirus exposure and HLA in healthy donors. Assay used: immunoSEQ multiplex PCR; TCRdb lists only in-frame clones, some missing. Here the sample spans some 130,000 clones, around 80% being singletons. The specimen was PBMCs. The receptors here all came from a man aged 25 to 40 in good health. Each CDR3 is given with its conserved first and last residue. A D gene is named only where the DNA matches it firmly. Clone size, where shown, is once, few, many, or a class for clones that have expanded.

clone size: NA; D gene: NA; J gene: TRBJ2-2; V gene: TRBV19; CDR3 DNA: TGTGCCAGTAGTATAGTAGGGGGAGTGAACACCGGGGAGCTGTTTTTT; CDR3 protein: CASSIVGGVNTGELFF
clone size: NA; D gene: TRBD2; J gene: TRBJ2-1; V gene: TRBV10-1; CDR3 DNA: TGCGCCAGCAGCCTAGGACTAGCTCCTAATGAGCAGTTCTTC; CDR3 protein: CASSLGLAPNEQFF
clone size: NA; D gene: NA; J gene: TRBJ2-7; V gene: TRBV19; CDR3 DNA: TGTGCCAGTAGGAAGGAGACAGGTCGGTACGAGCAGTACTTC; CDR3 protein: CASRKETGRYEQYF
clone size: NA; D gene: NA; J gene: TRBJ2-3; V gene: TRBV7-9; CDR3 DNA: TGTGCCAGCAGCTTCGTTGCCCAGGGTACGCAGTATTTT; CDR3 protein: CASSFVAQGTQYF
clone size: NA; D gene: TRBD2; J gene: TRBJ2-5; V gene: TRBV18; CDR3 DNA: TGTGCCAGCTCCTCTCTGACTCTAGCGGGAGCGTGGGAGACCCAGTACTTC; CDR3 protein: CASSSLTLAGAWETQYF
clone size: NA; D gene: NA; J gene: TRBJ2-1; V gene: TRBV2; CDR3 DNA: TGTGCCAGCTTGTTGGTCGGTGAGCAGTTCTTC; CDR3 protein: CASLLVGEQFF
clone size: NA; D gene: NA; J gene: TRBJ2-1; V gene: TRBV6-1; CDR3 DNA: TGTGCCAGCAGTGTAGACAGGAGCTCCTACAATGAGCAGTTCTTC; CDR3 protein: CASSVDRSSYNEQFF
clone size: NA; D gene: NA; J gene: TRBJ2-5; V gene: TRBV11-2; CDR3 DNA: TGTGCCAGCAGCTTAGGAGGGACCCAGTACTTC; CDR3 protein: CASSLGGTQYF
clone size: NA; D gene: NA; J gene: TRBJ2-7; V gene: TRBV2; CDR3 DNA: TGTGCCAGCAGTAATGAGCCTCGCTACGAGCAGTACTTC; CDR3 protein: CASSNEPRYEQYF
clone size: few; D gene: NA; J gene: TRBJ2-7; V gene: TRBV27; CDR3 DNA: TGTGCCAGCGCCAGGGACACGGTATCCTACGAGCAGTACTTC; CDR3 protein: CASARDTVSYEQYF
clone size: NA; D gene: NA; J gene: TRBJ2-7; V gene: TRBV11-2; CDR3 DNA: TGTGCCAGCAGCTTAGGACGGACAGTCAGGGTCCACGAGCAGTACTTC; CDR3 protein: CASSLGRTVRVHEQYF
clone size: NA; D gene: NA; J gene: TRBJ1-1; V gene: TRBV7-6; CDR3 DNA: TGTGCCAGCAGCTTACCGAACTCCCAAGCTTTCTTT; CDR3 protein: CASSLPNSQAFF
clone size: NA; D gene: NA; J gene: TRBJ1-1; V gene: TRBV4-2; CDR3 DNA: TGTGCCAGCAGCCAAGATGGTCAGGGTCGAGAAGCTTTCTTT; CDR3 protein: CASSQDGQGREAFF
clone size: NA; D gene: NA; J gene: TRBJ2-2; V gene: TRBV4-3; CDR3 DNA: TGCGCCAGCAGCCAAGAAGGACACCTAAACACCGGGGAGCTGTTTTTT; CDR3 protein: CASSQEGHLNTGELFF
clone size: NA; D gene: TRBD2; J gene: TRBJ2-5; V gene: TRBV7-9; CDR3 DNA: TGTGCCAGCAGCCCCTGGGGGGAGGGCCCAGAGACCCAGTACTTC; CDR3 protein: CASSPWGEGPETQYF
clone size: NA; D gene: NA; J gene: TRBJ2-4; V gene: TRBV7-2; CDR3 DNA: TGTGCCAGCAGTCAGGAGGGAGGCGCTGGTAAAAACATTCAGTACTTC; CDR3 protein: CASSQEGGAGKNIQYF
clone size: NA; D gene: NA; J gene: TRBJ1-5; V gene: TRBV9; CDR3 DNA: TGTGCCAGCAGCGAGGGGGGGGCAGTCAATCAGCCCCAGCATTTT; CDR3 protein: CASSEGGAVNQPQHF
clone size: NA; D gene: NA; J gene: TRBJ1-5; V gene: TRBV7-8; CDR3 DNA: TGTGCCAGCAGCTTCGGCGGGAATAGCAATCAGCCCCAGCATTTT; CDR3 protein: CASSFGGNSNQPQHF
clone size: NA; D gene: TRBD1; J gene: TRBJ2-7; V gene: TRBV6-5; CDR3 DNA: TGTGCCAGCAGTTCCTTGGTGACAGGGCAATCCTACGAGCAGTACTTC; CDR3 protein: CASSSLVTGQSYEQYF
clone size: NA; D gene: TRBD2; J gene: TRBJ2-2; V gene: TRBV7-2; CDR3 DNA: TGTGCCAGCAGTGGACTAGCAAGCACCGGGGAGCTGTTTTTT; CDR3 protein: CASSGLASTGELFF
clone size: NA; D gene: NA; J gene: TRBJ1-2; V gene: TRBV9; CDR3 DNA: TGTGCCAGCAGCGTTACTCCAGGGTTCCCTTCCTATGGCTACACCTTC; CDR3 protein: CASSVTPGFPSYGYTF
clone size: NA; D gene: NA; J gene: TRBJ2-1; V gene: TRBV29-1; CDR3 DNA: TGCAGCGTTACCCCCCGGGAGTTTCATGAGCAGTTCTTC; CDR3 protein: CSVTPREFHEQFF
clone size: NA; D gene: TRBD2; J gene: TRBJ2-7; V gene: TRBV11-1; CDR3 DNA: TGTGCCAGCCGGGAGGGAACCTACGAGCAGTACTTC; CDR3 protein: CASREGTYEQYF
clone size: NA; D gene: NA; J gene: TRBJ1-6; V gene: TRBV25-1; CDR3 DNA: TGTGCCAGCAGTCAAAATCACCCGGGCTCCTATAATTCACCCCTCCACTTT; CDR3 protein: CASSQNHPGSYNSPLHF
clone size: NA; D gene: TRBD2; J gene: TRBJ2-7; V gene: TRBV11-2; CDR3 DNA: TGTGCCAGCAGCTTAGAACTGGGACTAGCGGGAGGTGGGTACGAGCAGTACTTC; CDR3 protein: CASSLELGLAGGGYEQYF
clone size: NA; D gene: NA; J gene: TRBJ2-2; V gene: TRBV6-1; CDR3 DNA: TGTGCCAGCTTGAACATCCTCACCGGGGAGCTGTTTTTT; CDR3 protein: CASLNILTGELFF
clone size: NA; D gene: NA; J gene: TRBJ2-7; V gene: TRBV14; CDR3 DNA: TGTGCCAGCAGCCAATGGGCGGGCTACGAGCAGTACTTC; CDR3 protein: CASSQWAGYEQYF
clone size: once; D gene: NA; J gene: TRBJ2-1; V gene: TRBV4-1; CDR3 DNA: TGCGCCAGCAGCCAGGCCTCAGGGGATGAGCAGTTCTTC; CDR3 protein: CASSQASGDEQFF
clone size: few; D gene: TRBD2; J gene: TRBJ2-7; V gene: TRBV5-1; CDR3 DNA: TGCGCCAGCACCGGGACTAATGAGTACGAGCAGTACTTC; CDR3 protein: CASTGTNEYEQYF
clone size: NA; D gene: NA; J gene: TRBJ1-4; V gene: TRBV25-1; CDR3 DNA: TGTGCCAGCGGGGACTCAAGACGGGAAAAACTGTTTTTT; CDR3 protein: CASGDSRREKLFF
clone size: NA; D gene: NA; J gene: TRBJ1-1; V gene: TRBV18; CDR3 DNA: TGTGCCAGCTGGGGGGTCCTGAACACTGAAGCTTTCTTT; CDR3 protein: CASWGVLNTEAFF
clone size: NA; D gene: TRBD1; J gene: TRBJ2-7; V gene: TRBV2; CDR3 DNA: TGTGCCGGCTACAAAGGGGACAGACAGTACTTC; CDR3 protein: CAGYKGDRQYF
clone size: NA; D gene: NA; J gene: TRBJ2-3; V gene: TRBV5-4; CDR3 DNA: TGTGCCAGCAGCTTCTCAGGGAGGAGCACAGATACGCAGTATTTT; CDR3 protein: CASSFSGRSTDTQYF
clone size: NA; D gene: NA; J gene: TRBJ1-5; V gene: TRBV6-1; CDR3 DNA: TGTGCCAGCAGTGCGGGGGGAACCAGCAATCAGCCCCAGCATTTT; CDR3 protein: CASSAGGTSNQPQHF
clone size: NA; D gene: NA; J gene: TRBJ1-1; V gene: TRBV11-3; CDR3 DNA: TGTGCCAGCAGCTCCCCCATCAGCGGTCCCACTGAAGCTTTCTTT; CDR3 protein: CASSSPISGPTEAFF
clone size: NA; D gene: NA; J gene: TRBJ2-7; V gene: TRBV29-1; CDR3 DNA: TGCAGCGTTGAGGGCAGCTCCTACGAGCAGTACTTC; CDR3 protein: CSVEGSSYEQYF
clone size: few; D gene: NA; J gene: TRBJ2-1; V gene: TRBV11-3; CDR3 DNA: TGTGCCAGCAGCCCAACGGACAGTTACAATGAGCAGTTCTTC; CDR3 protein: CASSPTDSYNEQFF
clone size: few; D gene: NA; J gene: TRBJ1-1; V gene: TRBV7-3; CDR3 DNA: TGTGCCAGCAGCTCGGGGATAGTGGCCTCTGAAGCTTTCTTT; CDR3 protein: CASSSGIVASEAFF
clone size: NA; D gene: TRBD1; J gene: TRBJ1-3; V gene: TRBV7-9; CDR3 DNA: TGTGCCAGCAGCTTATCCCGGGACAGGGCTGATTTT; CDR3 protein: CASSLSRDRADF
clone size: NA; D gene: TRBD1; J gene: TRBJ2-5; V gene: TRBV10-2; CDR3 DNA: TGCGCCAGCAGTAGGACAGGGGTGAATTTGGAGACCCAGTACTTC; CDR3 protein: CASSRTGVNLETQYF
clone size: NA; D gene: TRBD1; J gene: TRBJ2-2; V gene: TRBV5-1; CDR3 DNA: TGCGCCAGCAGCCCAAGAGCAGGGGGCTCTAACACCGGGGAGCTGTTTTTT; CDR3 protein: CASSPRAGGSNTGELFF
clone size: few; D gene: NA; J gene: TRBJ2-2; V gene: TRBV30; CDR3 DNA: TGTGCCTGGGTGCCAGGCAGGGTGTGGACCGGGGAGCTGTTTTTT; CDR3 protein: CAWVPGRVWTGELFF
clone size: NA; D gene: TRBD2; J gene: TRBJ2-2; V gene: TRBV7-6; CDR3 DNA: TGTGCCAGCAGCAGCTTAGCGGGCAGGGCTGTAGTGTTGGACACCGGGGAGCTGTTTTTT; CDR3 protein: CASSSLAGRAVVLDTGELFF
clone size: NA; D gene: NA; J gene: TRBJ1-5; V gene: TRBV18; CDR3 DNA: TGTGCCAGCTCCCCATCAGGGATTGGCAATCAGCCCCAGCATTTT; CDR3 protein: CASSPSGIGNQPQHF
clone size: NA; D gene: NA; J gene: TRBJ2-3; V gene: TRBV5-1; CDR3 DNA: TGCGCCAGCAGCCGAGGGTGGGGAGCTGGCACAGATACGCAGTATTTT; CDR3 protein: CASSRGWGAGTDTQYF
clone size: NA; D gene: NA; J gene: TRBJ2-4; V gene: TRBV7-2; CDR3 DNA: TGTGCCAGCGGGCCGGGGCTAGCGACGAACATTCAGTACTTC; CDR3 protein: CASGPGLATNIQYF
clone size: NA; D gene: TRBD2; J gene: TRBJ2-7; V gene: TRBV6-1; CDR3 DNA: TGTGCCAGCAGTGGGGAGCGGGAGAGCTACGAGCAGTACTTC; CDR3 protein: CASSGERESYEQYF
clone size: NA; D gene: NA; J gene: TRBJ2-3; V gene: TRBV4-2; CDR3 DNA: TGTGCCAGCAGCCAAGCCCTCACAGATACGCAGTATTTT; CDR3 protein: CASSQALTDTQYF
clone size: NA; D gene: NA; J gene: TRBJ1-2; V gene: TRBV7-2; CDR3 DNA: TGTGCCAGCAGCCGAGTCTACTCCTATGGCTACACCTTC; CDR3 protein: CASSRVYSYGYTF
clone size: NA; D gene: TRBD1; J gene: TRBJ1-5; V gene: TRBV19; CDR3 DNA: TGTGCCAGTAGTGGGACAGGGAAGGGGCAGCCCCAGCATTTT; CDR3 protein: CASSGTGKGQPQHF
clone size: NA; D gene: NA; J gene: TRBJ2-6; V gene: TRBV6-1; CDR3 DNA: TGTGCCAGCAGTGAATCCTTGGGCACTGGGGCCAACGTCCTGACTTTC; CDR3 protein: CASSESLGTGANVLTF
clone size: NA; D gene: TRBD1; J gene: TRBJ1-2; V gene: TRBV28; CDR3 DNA: TGTGCCAGCAGTCCTACAGACAGGGGACGAGATGGCTACACCTTC; CDR3 protein: CASSPTDRGRDGYTF
clone size: NA; D gene: TRBD2; J gene: TRBJ2-5; V gene: TRBV4-3; CDR3 DNA: TGCGCCAGCAGCCAAGATTGGGCCGGGACTAGCGGGGGGACGCACCAAGAGACCCAGTACTTC; CDR3 protein: CASSQDWAGTSGGTHQETQYF
clone size: NA; D gene: NA; J gene: TRBJ1-1; V gene: TRBV13; CDR3 DNA: TGTGCCAGCAGCCACTTACGGAGGGTGACTGAAGCTTTCTTT; CDR3 protein: CASSHLRRVTEAFF
clone size: NA; D gene: NA; J gene: TRBJ1-1; V gene: TRBV28; CDR3 DNA: TGTGCCAGCATGTTAGAGACTGGGAACACTGAAGCTTTCTTT; CDR3 protein: CASMLETGNTEAFF
clone size: NA; D gene: TRBD2; J gene: TRBJ2-2; V gene: TRBV7-9; CDR3 DNA: TGTGCCAGCAGCCGCAGCGGGAGGGCCAACACCGGGGAGCTGTTTTTT; CDR3 protein: CASSRSGRANTGELFF
clone size: NA; D gene: TRBD1; J gene: TRBJ1-1; V gene: TRBV15; CDR3 DNA: TGTGCCACCAGCTTTGGGGACAGGGAGATCACTGAAGCTTTCTTT; CDR3 protein: CATSFGDREITEAFF
clone size: NA; D gene: NA; J gene: TRBJ1-1; V gene: TRBV4-1; CDR3 DNA: TGCGCCAGCAGCCAACGGGTCATGAACACTGAAGCTTTCTTT; CDR3 protein: CASSQRVMNTEAFF
clone size: NA; D gene: NA; J gene: TRBJ1-2; V gene: TRBV11-2; CDR3 DNA: TGTGCCAGCAGCTATGCAGGGATGGTTCCCTACACCTTC; CDR3 protein: CASSYAGMVPYTF
clone size: NA; D gene: NA; J gene: TRBJ1-5; V gene: TRBV6-5; CDR3 DNA: TGTGCCAGCAGGACTGGAGGGAGCAATCAGCCCCAGCATTTT; CDR3 protein: CASRTGGSNQPQHF